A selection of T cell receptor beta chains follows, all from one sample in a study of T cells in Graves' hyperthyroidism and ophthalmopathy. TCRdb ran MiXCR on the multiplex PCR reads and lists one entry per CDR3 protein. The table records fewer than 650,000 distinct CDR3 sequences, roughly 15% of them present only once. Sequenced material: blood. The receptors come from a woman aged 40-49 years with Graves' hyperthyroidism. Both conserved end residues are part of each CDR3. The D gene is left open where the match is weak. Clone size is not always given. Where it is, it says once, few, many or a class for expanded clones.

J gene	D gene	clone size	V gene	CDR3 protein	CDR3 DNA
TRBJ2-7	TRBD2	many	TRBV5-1	CASSPAGGSSIYEQYF	TGCGCCAGCAGCCCAGCAGGCGGGAGTTCAATCTACGAGCAGTACTTC
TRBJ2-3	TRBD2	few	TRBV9	CASSIGTSGRANTQYF	TGTGCCAGCAGCATAGGGACTAGCGGGCGAGCGAATACGCAGTATTTT
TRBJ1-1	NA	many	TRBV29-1	CSVEESRNTEAFF	TGCAGCGTTGAAGAATCCAGGAACACTGAAGCTTTCTTT
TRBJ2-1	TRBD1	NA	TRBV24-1	CATSDRTGRRNEQFF	TGTGCCACCAGTGATCGGACAGGGAGACGGAATGAGCAGTTCTTC
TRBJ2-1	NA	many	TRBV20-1	CSAQGVHNEQFF	TGCAGTGCCCAAGGGGTCCACAATGAGCAGTTCTTC
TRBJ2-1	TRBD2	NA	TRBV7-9	CASSLRLGLSSYNEQFF	TGTGCCAGCAGCTTAAGGTTGGGACTATCCTCCTACAATGAGCAGTTCTTC
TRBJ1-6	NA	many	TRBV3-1	CASSQGLRLNSPLHF	TGTGCCAGCAGCCAAGGGCTCAGGCTTAATTCACCCCTCCACTTT
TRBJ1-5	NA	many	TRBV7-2	CASSNRANQPQHF	TGTGCCAGCAGCAACCGGGCAAATCAGCCCCAGCATTTT
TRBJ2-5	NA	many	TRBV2	CASSGQIVKETQYF	TGTGCCAGCAGCGGACAGATCGTTAAAGAGACCCAGTACTTC
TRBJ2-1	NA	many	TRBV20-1	CSARDLTGEQFF	TGCAGTGCTAGAGATCTGACCGGGGAGCAGTTCTTC
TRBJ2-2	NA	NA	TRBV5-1	CASSVLSTNTGELFF	TGCGCCAGCAGCGTCCTAAGCACGAACACCGGGGAGCTGTTTTTT
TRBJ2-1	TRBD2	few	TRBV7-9	CASSSPPGLAGRDNEQFF	TGTGCCAGCAGCTCCCCTCCGGGACTAGCGGGAAGGGACAATGAGCAGTTCTTC
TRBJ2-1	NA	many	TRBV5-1	CASSTGRGAPNEQFF	TGCGCCAGCAGCACTGGTAGGGGAGCTCCCAATGAGCAGTTCTTC
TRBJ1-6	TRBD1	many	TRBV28	CASTTGSDYNSPLHF	TGTGCCAGTACGACAGGGTCGGACTATAATTCACCCCTCCACTTT
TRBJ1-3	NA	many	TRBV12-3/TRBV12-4	CASSLLQGSGNTIYF	TGTGCCAGCAGCCTCTTACAGGGTTCCGGAAACACCATATATTTT
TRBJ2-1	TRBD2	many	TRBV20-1	CSARDWESGIVEQFF	TGCAGTGCTAGAGATTGGGAAAGCGGGATAGTTGAGCAGTTCTTC
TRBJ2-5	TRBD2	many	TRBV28	CASSGGGVEETQYF	TGTGCCAGCAGTGGGGGGGGAGTTGAGGAGACCCAGTACTTC
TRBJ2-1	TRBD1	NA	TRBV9	CASSGTGDSPSERSYNEQFF	TGTGCCAGCAGCGGAACTGGGGACAGCCCTTCTGAACGCTCCTACAATGAGCAGTTCTTC
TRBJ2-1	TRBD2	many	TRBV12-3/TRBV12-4	CASSLGAGGATGEQFF	TGTGCCAGCAGTTTAGGTGCGGGAGGGGCCACCGGTGAGCAGTTCTTC
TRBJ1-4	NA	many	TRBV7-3	CASSPPLGVNEKLFF	TGTGCCAGCAGCCCTCCCTTGGGGGTTAATGAAAAACTGTTTTTT
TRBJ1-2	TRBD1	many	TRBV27	CASSGQAKAYGYTF	TGTGCCAGCAGTGGACAGGCAAAGGCGTATGGCTACACCTTC
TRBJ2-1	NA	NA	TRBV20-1	CSATRGQGGQWIGYNEQFF	TGCAGTGCTACTCGGGGGCAAGGGGGCCAATGGATCGGCTACAATGAGCAGTTCTTC
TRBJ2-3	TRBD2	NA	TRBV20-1	CSAPGGILFYTDTQYF	TGCAGTGCCCCCGGGGGGATCCTCTTCTACACAGATACGCAGTATTTT
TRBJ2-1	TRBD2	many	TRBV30	CAWSGLAANEQFF	TGTGCCTGGAGCGGACTAGCGGCCAATGAGCAGTTCTTC